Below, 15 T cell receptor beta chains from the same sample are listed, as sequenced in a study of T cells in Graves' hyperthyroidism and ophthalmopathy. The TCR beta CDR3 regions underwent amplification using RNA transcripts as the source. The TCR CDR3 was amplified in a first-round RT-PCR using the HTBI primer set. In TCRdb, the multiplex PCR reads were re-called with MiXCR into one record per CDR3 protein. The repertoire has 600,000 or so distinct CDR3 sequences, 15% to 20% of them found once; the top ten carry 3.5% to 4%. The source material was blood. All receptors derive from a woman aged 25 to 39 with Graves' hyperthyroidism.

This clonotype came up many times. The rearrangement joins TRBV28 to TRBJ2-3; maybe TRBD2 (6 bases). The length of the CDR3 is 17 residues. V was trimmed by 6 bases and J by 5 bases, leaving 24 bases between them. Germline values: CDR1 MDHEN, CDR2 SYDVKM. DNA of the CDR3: TGTGCCAGCAGGCCACGGGGGTGGGGTAAAGATGAAGATACGCAGTATTTT. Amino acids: CASRPRGWGKDEDTQYF. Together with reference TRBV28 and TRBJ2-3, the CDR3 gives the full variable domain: DVKVTQSSRYLVKRTGEKVFLECVQDMDHENMFWYRQDPGLGLRLIYFSYDVKMKEKGDIPEGYSVSREKKERFSLILESASTNQTSMYLCASRPRGWGKDEDTQYFGPGTRLTVL.

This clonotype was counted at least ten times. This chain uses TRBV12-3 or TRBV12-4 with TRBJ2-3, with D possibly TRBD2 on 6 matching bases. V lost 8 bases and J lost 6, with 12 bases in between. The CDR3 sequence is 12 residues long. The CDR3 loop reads CASATSLDTQYF. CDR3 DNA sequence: TGTGCCAGCGCGACTAGTCTGGATACGCAGTATTTT.

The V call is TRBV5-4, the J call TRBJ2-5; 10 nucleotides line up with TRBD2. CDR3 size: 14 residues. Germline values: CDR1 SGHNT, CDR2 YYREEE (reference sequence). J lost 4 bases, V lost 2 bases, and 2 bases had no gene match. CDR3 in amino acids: CASSFASGRETQYF. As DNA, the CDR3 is TGTGCCAGCAGCTTCGCTAGCGGGAGAGAGACCCAGTACTTC.

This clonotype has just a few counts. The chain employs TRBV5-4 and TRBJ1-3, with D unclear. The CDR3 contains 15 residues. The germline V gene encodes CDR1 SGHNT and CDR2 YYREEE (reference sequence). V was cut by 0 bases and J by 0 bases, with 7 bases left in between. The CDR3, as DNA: TGTGCCAGCAGCTTGGACGGTCACTCTGGAAACACCATATATTTT. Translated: CASSLDGHSGNTIYF. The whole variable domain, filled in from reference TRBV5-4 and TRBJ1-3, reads ETGVTQSPTHLIKTRGQQVTLRCSSQSGHNTVSWYQQALGQGPQFIFQYYREEENGRGNFPPRFSGLQFPNYSSELNVNALELDDSALYLCASSLDGHSGNTIYFGEGSWLTVV.

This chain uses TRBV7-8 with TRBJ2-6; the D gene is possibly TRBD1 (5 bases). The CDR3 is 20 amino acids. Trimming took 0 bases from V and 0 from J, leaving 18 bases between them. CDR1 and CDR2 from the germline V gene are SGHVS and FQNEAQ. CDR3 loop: CASSLASWQGGISGANVLTF. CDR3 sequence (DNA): TGTGCCAGCAGCTTAGCGTCCTGGCAGGGTGGAATCTCTGGGGCCAACGTCCTGACTTTC.

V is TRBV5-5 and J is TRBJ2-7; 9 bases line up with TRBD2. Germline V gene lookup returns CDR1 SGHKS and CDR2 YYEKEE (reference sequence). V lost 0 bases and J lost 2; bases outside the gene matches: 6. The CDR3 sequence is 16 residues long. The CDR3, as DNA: TGTGCCAGCAGCTTGGCCTGGGCTAGCGGGGCCTACGAGCAGTACTTC. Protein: CASSLAWASGAYEQYF.

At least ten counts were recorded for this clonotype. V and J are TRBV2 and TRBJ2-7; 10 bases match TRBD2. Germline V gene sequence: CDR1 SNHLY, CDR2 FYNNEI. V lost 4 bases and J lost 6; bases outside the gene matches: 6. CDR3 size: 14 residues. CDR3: CASSGLAGVGEQYF. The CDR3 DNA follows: TGTGCCAGCAGTGGGCTAGCGGGAGTGGGCGAGCAGTACTTC.

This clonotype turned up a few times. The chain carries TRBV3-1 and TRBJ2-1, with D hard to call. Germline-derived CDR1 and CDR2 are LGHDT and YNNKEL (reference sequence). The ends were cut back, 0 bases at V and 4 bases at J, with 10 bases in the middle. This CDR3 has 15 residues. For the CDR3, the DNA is TGTGCCAGCAGCCAAGAAGGCTACCAATACAATGAGCAGTTCTTC. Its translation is CASSQEGYQYNEQFF.

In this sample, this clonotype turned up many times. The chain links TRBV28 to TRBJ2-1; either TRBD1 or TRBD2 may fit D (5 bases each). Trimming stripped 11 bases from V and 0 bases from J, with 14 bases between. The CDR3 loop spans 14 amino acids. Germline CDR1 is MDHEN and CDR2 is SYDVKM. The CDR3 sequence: CASDGAPSYNEQFF. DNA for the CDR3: TGTGCCTCCGACGGGGCCCCCTCCTACAATGAGCAGTTCTTC.

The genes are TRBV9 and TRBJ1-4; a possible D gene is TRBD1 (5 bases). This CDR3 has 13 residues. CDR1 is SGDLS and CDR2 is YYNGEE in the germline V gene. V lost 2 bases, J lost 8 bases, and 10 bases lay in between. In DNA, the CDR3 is TGTGCCAGCAGCGTCACAGGCGGGGAAAAACTGTTTTTT. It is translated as CASSVTGGEKLFF.

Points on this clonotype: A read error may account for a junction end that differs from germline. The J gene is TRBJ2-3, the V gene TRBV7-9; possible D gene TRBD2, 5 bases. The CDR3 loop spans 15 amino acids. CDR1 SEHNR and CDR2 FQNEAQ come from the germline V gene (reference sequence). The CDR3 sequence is CASSQESAGADTQYF. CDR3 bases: TGCGCCAGCAGCCAAGAATCGGCGGGTGCAGATACGCAGTATTTT.

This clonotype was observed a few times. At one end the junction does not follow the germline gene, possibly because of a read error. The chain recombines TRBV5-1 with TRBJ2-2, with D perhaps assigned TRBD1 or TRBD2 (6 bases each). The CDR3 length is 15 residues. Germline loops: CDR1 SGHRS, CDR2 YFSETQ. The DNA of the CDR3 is TGCGCCAGCAGCCTAAAAACAGGGACCACCGGGGGGCTGTTTTTT. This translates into CASSLKTGTTGGLFF.

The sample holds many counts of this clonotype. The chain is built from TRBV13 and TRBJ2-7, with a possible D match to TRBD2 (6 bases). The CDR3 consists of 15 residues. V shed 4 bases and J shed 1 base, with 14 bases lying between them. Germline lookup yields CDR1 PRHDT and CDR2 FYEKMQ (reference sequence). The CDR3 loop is CASSSKGTGSYEQYF. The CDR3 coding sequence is TGTGCCAGCAGCTCGAAGGGGACTGGTTCCTACGAGCAGTACTTC. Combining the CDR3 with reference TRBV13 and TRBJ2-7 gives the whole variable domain AAGVIQSPRHLIKEKRETATLKCYPIPRHDTVYWYQQGPGQDPQFLISFYEKMQSDKGSIPDRFSAQQFSDYHSELNMSSLELGDSALYFCASSSKGTGSYEQYFGPGTRLTVT.

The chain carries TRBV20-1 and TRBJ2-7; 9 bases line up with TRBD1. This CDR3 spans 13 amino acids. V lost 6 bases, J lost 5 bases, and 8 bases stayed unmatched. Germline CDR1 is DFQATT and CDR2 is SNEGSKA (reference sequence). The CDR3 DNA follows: TGCAGTGCCTACAGGGGGCCCAAAGACGAGCAGTACTTC. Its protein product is CSAYRGPKDEQYF.

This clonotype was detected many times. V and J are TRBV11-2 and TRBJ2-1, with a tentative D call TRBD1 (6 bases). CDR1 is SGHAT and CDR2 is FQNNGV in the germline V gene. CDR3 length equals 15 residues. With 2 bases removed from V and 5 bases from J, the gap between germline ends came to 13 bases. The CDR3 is CASSLQGMEDNEQFF. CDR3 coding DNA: TGTGCCAGCAGCTTACAGGGGATGGAGGACAATGAGCAGTTCTTC.